One and the same sample provided the 28 T cell receptor beta chains below, sequenced in a study of T cell clonality in common variable immunodeficiency. Profiling relied on immunoSEQ multiplex PCR, and the TCRdb table lists in-frame clones only, not all of them. The repertoire yields approximately 75,000 clones, none seen only once; the top ten contain 0.8%. Material: peripheral blood mononuclear cells. These receptors were obtained from a person aged 18 to 70 in good health.

This clone was seen at least ten times. The read stops 3 residues short of the end of the CDR3; the missing end is completed from the germline J gene. The rearrangement uses TRBV2 and TRBJ2-1; 8 bases line up with TRBD2. This CDR3 comprises 14 residues. V shed 6 bases, J shed 6 bases, and the junction held 7 bases outside the gene matches. The V gene's germline CDR1 is SNHLY and CDR2 FYNNEI. CDR3 protein: CASRGTSTTNEQFF. CDR3 bases read: TGTGCCAGCAGGGGGACTAGTACAACCAATGAG.

This clone has ten or more counts. The read ends 3 residues early relative to the CDR3; the germline J gene fills the gap. This rearrangement joins TRBV6-2 or TRBV6-3 to TRBJ2-5, with 9 bases identical to TRBD2. V trimming: 6 bases; J trimming: 2 bases; junction bases outside the gene matches: 7. The CDR3 sequence is 15 residues long. Germline V gene data show CDR1 as MNHEY and CDR2 as SVGEGT. The CDR3: CASRDRLAVQETQYF. Incomplete CDR3 DNA: TGTGCCAGCAGAGACAGACTAGCGGTTCAAGAGACC.

As to this clone: The sequenced fragment ends 3 residues before the CDR3 boundary, so the rest is inferred from the germline J gene. The V gene is TRBV2, the J gene TRBJ1-5; no reliable D call. Trimming cost V 5 bases and J 2 bases, with 10 bases left between them. Germline assignment: CDR1 SNHLY and CDR2 FYNNEI. The CDR3 length is 14 residues. Partial CDR3 DNA: TGTGCCAGCAGTTATGACACCGGCAATCAGCCC. Its translation: CASSYDTGNQP. The whole CDR3 sequence is CASSYDTGNQPQHF.

This clone was recorded at least ten times. Coverage ceases 3 residues before the CDR3 finishes, and the germline J gene fills in the end. The rearrangement joins TRBV11-2 to TRBJ2-2; 7 nucleotides line up with TRBD1. V shed 4 bases and J 1 base; nucleotides not matched to a gene: 3. CDR1 is SGHAT and CDR2 is FQNNGV in the germline V gene. This CDR3 is 15 amino acids long. This CDR3 is CASSYGTVNTGELFF. The CDR3 DNA, read in part, is TGTGCCAGCAGCTACGGGACAGTGAACACCGGGGAG.

Ten or more counts support this clone. CDR3 DNA, as far as it was read: TGTGCCAGCAGTTTAGTAGCCAGAGATGGC. Protein sequence: CASSLVARDG. The complete CDR3 protein is CASSLVARDGYTF. The V and J genes are TRBV12-3 or TRBV12-4 and TRBJ1-2; no reliable D call. The CDR3 end falls 3 residues outside the read, so it is completed with the germline J gene. V lost 1 base, J lost 6 bases, and 9 bases lay in between. CDR3 size: 13 residues.

This clone occurred many times. The CDR3 goes on 3 residues after the read ends, and that part is filled in from the germline J gene. The genes are TRBV29-1 and TRBJ2-7, with D possibly matching TRBD2 (5 bases). From germline, CDR1 is SQVTM and CDR2 ANQGSEA. The V and J ends lost 0 bases and 3 bases respectively, with 15 bases between them. This CDR3 has 15 amino acids. CDR3 DNA (partial): TGCAGCGTTGAAGAAGAACGACGGGGAGACTACGAG. Protein sequence: CSVEEERRGDYE. The entire CDR3 sequence reads CSVEEERRGDYEQYF.

This clone was seen at least ten times. The observed sequence ends 3 residues before the CDR3 terminus, with the missing tail filled in from the germline J gene. The chain is built from TRBV6-2 or TRBV6-3 and TRBJ2-7; D possibly corresponds to TRBD2 (6 bases). Looked up from germline, CDR1 is MNHEY and CDR2 is SVGEGT. This CDR3 has 17 amino acids. V gave up 5 bases and J gave up 4 bases, with 24 bases separating them. CDR3 protein: CASSPLFLREFTYEQYF. CDR3 bases read: TGTGCCAGCAGTCCCCTCTTTTTGCGGGAATTTACGTACGAG.

This clone was observed at least ten times. The read ends 3 residues early relative to the CDR3; the germline J gene fills the gap. J is TRBJ2-3 and V is TRBV18, with TRBD1 matching 8 bases. Losses at the gene ends were 3 bases for V and 6 bases for J; bases not matched to a gene: 5. The V gene's germline CDR1 is KGHSH and CDR2 LQKENI. The CDR3 totals 14 residues. The CDR3 bases that were read are TGTGCCAGCTCACCGACAGGGGTCGCGGATACG. It translates to CASSPTGVADT. The whole CDR3 region reads CASSPTGVADTQYF.

A word on this clone: A junction end diverges from the germline sequence, so it may reflect a read error. The sequence runs out 3 residues before the end of the CDR3; the remainder is reconstructed from the germline J gene. The chain uses TRBV7-3 and TRBJ2-3; D gene ambiguous. Germline-derived CDR1 and CDR2 are SGHTA and FQGTGA. This CDR3 is 14 amino acids long. The CDR3 DNA, read in part, is TGTGCCAGCAGCTTACTGGGTGCCACAGATGCG. Amino acid sequence: CASSLLGATDA. The CDR3 in its entirety is CASSLLGATDAQYF.

In its sample, this clone was seen many times. The CDR3 is cut off 3 residues early in the read; its end comes from the germline J gene. The chain joins TRBV5-1 to TRBJ1-1, with 8 bases fitting TRBD1. This CDR3 has 14 amino acids. Losses at the gene ends were 3 bases for V and 4 bases for J; bases not matched to a gene: 5. CDR1 and CDR2 (germline): SGHRS, YFSETQ. This chain's CDR3 is CASSWARGRTEAFF. CDR3 bases read: TGCGCCAGCAGCTGGGCCAGGGGGCGCACTGAA.

This clone was picked up many times. The read terminates 3 residues before the CDR3 end, so the remaining end is supplied by the germline J gene. The rearrangement joins TRBV5-6 to TRBJ2-7, with 7 positions matching TRBD1. V gave up 2 bases and J gave up 0 bases; unmatched junction bases: 2. CDR3 length: 14 amino acids. The V gene's germline CDR1 is SGHDT and CDR2 YYEEEE. Partial CDR3 DNA: TGTGCCAGCAGCTTCGGGACAGTCTCCTACGAG. This translates into CASSFGTVSYE. The complete CDR3 sequence is CASSFGTVSYEQYF.

This clone was observed at least ten times. The read falls 3 residues short of the CDR3 end, and the missing part is taken from the germline J gene. The chain recombines TRBV11-2 with TRBJ1-2; D is undetermined. V was shortened by 4 bases and J by 4 bases, with 10 bases between the two germline ends. Per germline, CDR1 SGHAT and CDR2 FQNNGV. The CDR3 length is 13 residues. The covered CDR3 bases are TGTGCCAGCAGCTCGCAGGCCGTCTATGGC. Protein product: CASSSQAVYG. The whole CDR3 region reads CASSSQAVYGYTF.

This clone has at least ten counts. The CDR3 end falls 3 residues outside the read, so it is completed with the germline J gene. The chain carries TRBV28 and TRBJ2-1; D unresolved. V was cut by 2 bases and J by 9 bases, with 14 bases left in between. The CDR3 length is 14 residues. Germline V gene lookup returns CDR1 MDHEN and CDR2 SYDVKM. CDR3 amino acids: CASSLGLRVGEQFF. The part of the CDR3 DNA that was read is TGTGCCAGCAGTTTAGGGCTCCGTGTTGGTGAG.

This clone has ten or more counts. CDR3: CASSPGPPGGTQYF. The covered CDR3 bases are TGTGCCAGCAGCCCAGGACCCCCAGGGGGGACC. The V call is TRBV7-6, the J call TRBJ2-5; 7 nucleotides align to TRBD1. The CDR3 end lies 3 residues beyond the end of the read and is filled in from the germline J gene. The CDR3 is 14 amino acids. Unmatched junction bases numbered 10, after V lost 5 bases and J lost 7 bases. CDR1 is SGHVS, CDR2 FNYEAQ, per germline.

In its sample, this clone was seen a few times. The DNA ends 3 residues before the CDR3 does, and the rest of the CDR3 is filled in from the germline J gene. The gene calls are TRBV7-9 and TRBJ2-3; TRBD2 might be the D (6 bases). Germline V gives CDR1 SEHNR, CDR2 FQNEAQ (reference sequence). Deletions cut 4 bases from V and 4 bases from J, with 12 bases between. The CDR3 spans 14 residues. CDR3 sequence reads: CASSSGGGADTQYF. The sequenced CDR3 bases are TGTGCCAGCAGCTCCGGCGGCGGGGCAGATACG.

This clone was found many times. The read ends 3 residues shy of where the CDR3 ends; the end is completed using the germline J gene. The V and J genes are TRBV11-3 and TRBJ2-1; D not certain. Trimming stripped 1 base from V and 5 bases from J, with 9 bases between. There are 14 residues in the CDR3. Germline CDR1 SGHNT, CDR2 YENEEA. The sequenced part of the CDR3 DNA is TGTGCCAGCAGCTTAGCAGGTAACAACAATGAG. Protein product: CASSLAGNNNE. The entire CDR3 protein reads CASSLAGNNNEQFF.

This clone has a handful of counts. The read stops 3 residues short of the end of the CDR3; the missing end is completed from the germline J gene. This rearrangement joins TRBV10-2 to TRBJ1-3; 11 bases map to TRBD1. Per the germline V gene, CDR1 is WSHSY and CDR2 is SAAADI. This CDR3 has 16 amino acids. V was clipped by 0 bases and J by 8 bases; unmatched bases: 6. CDR3 amino acids: CASSESAWDRGDTIYF. The part of the CDR3 DNA that was read is TGCGCCAGCAGTGAGTCGGCTTGGGACAGGGGGGACACC.

This clone was counted at least ten times. Read coverage stops 3 residues before the CDR3 terminus; the germline J gene supplies the remainder. The rearrangement links TRBV18 to TRBJ2-2; no firm D call. The CDR3 is 17 residues long. V was shortened by 6 bases and J by 2 bases, with 19 bases between the two germline ends. Germline CDR1 is KGHSH and CDR2 is LQKENI. The CDR3 DNA, read in part, is TGTGCCAGCTCCCCTGCTGTGAGAGGTTCTAACACCGGGGAG. Residues: CASSPAVRGSNTGE. The whole CDR3 sequence reads CASSPAVRGSNTGELFF.

There are many counts of this clone. Coverage ceases 3 residues before the CDR3 finishes, and the germline J gene fills in the end. The rearrangement uses TRBV5-4 and TRBJ1-1; D is perhaps TRBD1 (6 bases). Trimming took off 1 base at V and 4 bases at J, with 14 bases between the two ends. Per germline, CDR1 SGHNT and CDR2 YYREEE (reference sequence). The CDR3 contains 15 residues. CDR3 bases read: TGTGCCAGCAGCTTGAGGTGGCGAGGGGGCACTGAA. This translates into CASSLRWRGGTE. From start to end, the CDR3 is CASSLRWRGGTEAFF. Using reference TRBV5-4 and TRBJ1-1 for the parts outside the CDR3, the full variable domain is ETGVTQSPTHLIKTRGQQVTLRCSSQSGHNTVSWYQQALGQGPQFIFQYYREEENGRGNFPPRFSGLQFPNYSSELNVNALELDDSALYLCASSLRWRGGTEAFFGQGTRLTVV.

This clone was observed many times. The read comes to an end 3 residues before the CDR3 does, leaving the germline J gene to fill in the end. The V and J genes are TRBV10-3 and TRBJ2-1; a possible D gene is TRBD1 (5 bases). This CDR3 contains 18 residues. The V gene's germline CDR1 is ENHRY and CDR2 SYGVKD. V lost 3 bases, J lost 0 bases, and 18 bases lay in between. The CDR3: CAISDGAAILSSYNEQFF. Partial CDR3 DNA: TGTGCCATCAGTGATGGGGCTGCGATTCTTAGCTCCTACAATGAG.

This clone turned up a few times. The read halts 3 residues ahead of the CDR3 end, with the missing end drawn from the germline J gene. J is TRBJ1-3 and V is TRBV7-6; TRBD1 aligns across 7 bases. J gave up 4 bases and V 4 bases, and 4 bases lay outside the gene matches. Germline CDR1 and CDR2: SGHVS and FNYEAQ. The CDR3 is made up of 14 amino acids. The covered CDR3 bases are TGTGCCAGCAGCTCCGACAGGGTCGGAAACACC. It yields the protein CASSSDRVGNT. The full CDR3 protein reads CASSSDRVGNTIYF.

In this sample, this clone turned up many times. From the germline J gene comes the end of the CDR3, since the read stops 3 residues before it. The rearrangement links TRBV15 to TRBJ1-4, with a possible D match to TRBD1 (6 bases). The CDR3 has 16 residues. Looked up from germline, CDR1 is LNHNV and CDR2 is YYDKDF (reference sequence). Trimming removed 5 bases from V and 0 bases from J, with 13 bases in between. The CDR3 DNA, read in part, is TGTGCCACCAGCCTGGACAGTCAAGCAACTAATGAAAAA. Residues: CATSLDSQATNEK. The CDR3, in full, reads CATSLDSQATNEKLFF.

This clone was seen ten or more times. The read terminates 3 residues ahead of where the CDR3 ends, so the germline J gene completes it. The V and J genes are TRBV29-1 and TRBJ2-2; weak D call: TRBD1 (5 bases). CDR3 length equals 16 residues. Germline V lookup: CDR1 SQVTM, CDR2 ANQGSEA. V was cut by 4 bases and J by 4 bases, with 19 bases left in between. The sequenced part of the CDR3 DNA is TGCAGCGTTGTAATGGGCCAGGGAAGAGGCACCGGGGAG. Amino acid sequence: CSVVMGQGRGTGE. The whole CDR3 sequence reads CSVVMGQGRGTGELFF.

This clone was recorded many times. The CDR3 end falls 3 residues outside the read, so it is completed with the germline J gene. The chain recombines TRBV30 with TRBJ2-6; D gene unclear. CDR1 is GTSNPN and CDR2 is SVGIG in the germline V gene (reference sequence). The CDR3 runs to 16 residues. V lost 2 bases and J lost 0, with 11 bases in between. The part of the CDR3 DNA that was read is TGTGCCTGGAGTCGAAGGGCCGCCTCTGGGGCCAACGTC. This translates into CAWSRRAASGANV. The full CDR3 is CAWSRRAASGANVLTF.

This clone has a count of ten or more. The read stops 3 residues short of the end of the CDR3; the missing end is completed from the germline J gene. The J gene is TRBJ1-1, the V gene TRBV27; 8 bases fit TRBD1. V lost 6 bases to trimming and J lost 7 bases; unmatched junction nucleotides: 7. This CDR3 region has 13 residues. CDR1 and CDR2 from the germline V gene are MNHEY and SMNVEV (reference sequence). The CDR3 reads CASRPQGAIEAFF. The CDR3 bases that were read are TGTGCCAGCAGACCCCAGGGGGCAATTGAA.

In its sample, this clone was seen many times. The read terminates 3 residues before the CDR3 end, so the remaining end is supplied by the germline J gene. The chain is built from TRBV28 and TRBJ2-7; TRBD2 might be the D (6 bases). Germline loops: CDR1 MDHEN, CDR2 SYDVKM. CDR3 length equals 14 residues. V lost 7 bases and J 6 bases, leaving 19 bases between the germline ends. CDR3 DNA, as far as it was read: TGTGCCAGCACCCTGCGGGGCAGAGGGGCCGAG. Translation gives CASTLRGRGAE. The CDR3 in full is CASTLRGRGAEQYF.

This clone appeared many times. The read ends 3 residues early relative to the CDR3; the germline J gene fills the gap. V is TRBV18 and J is TRBJ2-7, with TRBD1 as a possible D gene (8 bases). Trimming took off 5 bases at V and 5 bases at J, with 13 bases between the two ends. This CDR3 comprises 13 residues. The V gene's germline CDR1 is KGHSH and CDR2 LQKENI. This chain's CDR3 is CASSAGDRNEQYF. CDR3 DNA (partial): TGTGCCAGCTCAGCGGGGGACAGGAACGAG.

At least ten counts were recorded for this clone. The read falls 3 residues short of the CDR3 end, and the missing part is taken from the germline J gene. V usage is TRBV20-1 and J usage is TRBJ2-6; 9 nucleotides match TRBD1. V dropped 0 bases and J dropped 0; count of bases not matched to a gene: 3. CDR3 length: 17 amino acids. The germline CDR1 and CDR2 sequences are DFQATT and SNEGSKA (reference sequence). The CDR3 bases that were read are TGCAGTGCTAGAGACGACAGGGGGGGCTCTGGGGCCAACGTC. Translated: CSARDDRGGSGANV. The CDR3 as a whole reads CSARDDRGGSGANVLTF.